These 8 T cell receptor beta chains came from one sample sequenced in a study of CXCR3-negative and CXCR3-positive naive CD8 T cells. UMI-labeled TRB cDNA libraries were prepared by 5' RACE. TCRdb reanalyzed the 5' RACE reads and collapses them to one entry per CDR3 protein, without DNA. The sample has 70,000 to 95,000 distinct CDR3 sequences. The sequenced material came from naive CXCR3- CD8+ T cells from blood. Subset: CD45RO-CCR7+CD27+CD95- naive CD8+ T cells lacking CXCR3 (TNR3-). These TCRs come from a human donor in good health. Some clones in this sample may be carry-over from other donors' samples.

The rearrangement links TRBV12-2 to TRBJ1-1; TCRdb's D call, TRBD1, is unchecked because there is no DNA. TRBV12-2 is annotated as a pseudogene. The CDR3 spans 16 residues. The chain's CDR3 is CASRSVTLDTRPEAFF.

J is TRBJ1-4 and V is TRBV27. Per the germline V gene, CDR1 is MNHEY and CDR2 is SMNVEV (reference sequence). The CDR3 length is 15 residues. The CDR3: CASSLFSTTNEKLFF.

This sequence joins TRBV5-1 and TRBJ1-5. This CDR3 comprises 15 residues. Germline V lookup: CDR1 SGHRS, CDR2 YFSETQ. This chain's CDR3 is CASRMDQYGNQPQHF.

The CDR3 loop reads CSARVPLGANYEQYF. The chain uses TRBV20-1 and TRBJ2-7; the D call of TRBD1 rests on TCRdb alone, since no DNA is present to check it. Germline V gene lookup returns CDR1 DFQATT and CDR2 SNEGSKA (reference sequence). The CDR3 totals 15 residues.

This chain connects TRBV4-1 to TRBJ2-7; TCRdb names TRBD1, which stays unverified in the absence of DNA. Germline CDR1 MGHRA, CDR2 YSYEKL. This CDR3 has 13 residues. CDR3 protein: CASSLRTDREQYF.

This chain links TRBV19 with TRBJ1-1; TCRdb reports TRBD1, a call that lacks DNA to check it against. This CDR3 region has 16 residues. CDR1 and CDR2 from the germline V gene are LNHDA and SQIVND (reference sequence). The CDR3 protein is CASSIDRKGSNTEAFF. Based on the CDR3 plus reference TRBV19 and TRBJ1-1, the full variable domain is DGGITQSPKYLFRKEGQNVTLSCEQNLNHDAMYWYRQDPGQGLRLIYYSQIVNDFQKGDIAEGYSVSREKKESFPLTVTSAQKNPTAFYLCASSIDRKGSNTEAFFGQGTRLTVV.

V is TRBV7-9 and J is TRBJ2-1; TCRdb proposes TRBD2, but this gene call is untestable without DNA. Looked up from germline, CDR1 is SEHNR and CDR2 is FQNEAQ (reference sequence). The CDR3 is made up of 13 amino acids. The CDR3 sequence: CASSQGTNNEQFF. The complete variable domain, with remaining parts taken from reference TRBV7-9 and TRBJ2-1, reads DTGVSQNPRHKITKRGQNVTFRCDPISEHNRLYWYRQTLGQGPEFLTYFQNEAQLEKSRLLSDRFSAERPKGSFSTLEIQRTEQGDSAMYLCASSQGTNNEQFFGPGTRLTVL.

The J gene is TRBJ2-1, the V gene TRBV4-3; the TRBD1 assignment by TCRdb is unverifiable without DNA. CDR3 size: 16 residues. In germline, CDR1 is LGHNA, CDR2 YSLEER. CDR3: CASSLHDRGLYNEQFF.